Sequencing of this TCR beta chain was carried out in a study of memory CD8 T cells in hepatitis C reinfection. Study-wide background: HCV reinfection meant a positive HCV RNA test after two negative tests at least 60 days apart. Peak reinfection samples were taken 3 to 8 weeks after detection.

Stated time point: peak reinfection, 3 to 8 weeks after reinfection detection. The sorted cells went straight to TCR sequencing with no prior in vitro expansion. Two donors provided sorted CD3+ CD8+ CD45RO- naive CD8 T cells at all three reinfection time points. TCRdb's copy holds only in-frame clones and misses some; the assay was immunoSEQ multiplex PCR. The sample yields under 50,000 clones, around nine tenths seen once. Germline CDR1 reads MNHEY; CDR2 reads SVGAGI. The CDR3 contains 14 residues. Between the trimmed V and J ends, which lost 0 bases and 15 bases, there was a span of 15 bases. The sequence came from a man younger than 35 with hepatitis C virus infection. Sequences were obtained from naive CD8+ T cells sorted from blood. The chain combines TRBV6-5 with TRBJ1-6; TRBD1 is a possible D gene (5 bases). The chain's CDR3 is CASSYSNERGGLHF. The CDR3 nucleotides are TGTGCCAGCAGTTACTCTAATGAAAGGGGTGGCCTCCACTTT.